This T cell receptor beta chain was observed in a study of identical twins. General study points: Conclusions rested on cross-sectional statistics rather than following the same donors. Models underestimated out-of-frame TCR alpha sharing in monozygotic twins.

This clonotype was recorded only once. The antigen is unknown. One end of the junction is discordant with germline, which a read error may explain. Template switching added a universal primer site; cDNA carried unique molecular identifiers. MiXCR, applied by TCRdb to the 5' RACE reads, yields one record per CDR3 protein. The sample consists of 1.5 million to 2 million distinct CDR3 sequences, under 35% of them appearing once. Among all donors, each was a healthy Caucasian. In germline, CDR1 is MNHEY, CDR2 SMNVEV (reference sequence). There are 15 residues in the CDR3. This chain links TRBV27 with TRBJ2-3, with TRBD1 matching 9 bases. Sequences were obtained from cord blood. The receptor was isolated from a newborn girl in good health. In DNA form, the CDR3 reads TGTGCCAGCAGTCCAGGGACAGGGAGCACAGATGCGCAGTATTTT. The encoded protein is CASSPGTGSTDAQYF.